The rows below give T cell receptor beta chains drawn from one sample of a study of cytomegalovirus exposure and HLA in healthy donors. Assay used: immunoSEQ multiplex PCR; TCRdb lists only in-frame clones, some missing. This table holds over 100,000 clones, roughly 68% found once. The sequenced material came from PBMCs. The receptors were sampled from a woman aged 25 to 39 in good health and CMV-seronegative. Each CDR3 is given with its conserved first and last residue. Fields, in order: D gene, V gene, clone size, J gene, CDR3 DNA, CDR3 protein. D genes are given only for firm matches. Size tells how often a clone was seen (once, few, many) or the class of an expanded clone, and some rows leave it out.

d_call: -
v_call: TRBV5-4
clone_size: -
j_call: TRBJ2-3
cdr3_nt: TGTGCCAGCAGCTTGGTAAATACAGATACGCAGTATTTT
cdr3_aa: CASSLVNTDTQYF

d_call: -
v_call: TRBV10-2
clone_size: -
j_call: TRBJ2-7
cdr3_nt: TGCGCCACCTCTGATTTGGGCAGCTCCTACGAGCAGTACTTC
cdr3_aa: CATSDLGSSYEQYF

d_call: -
v_call: TRBV2
clone_size: -
j_call: TRBJ1-5
cdr3_nt: TGTGCCAGCAGTGAAAAAGGGGGACGACAGCCCCAGCATTTT
cdr3_aa: CASSEKGGRQPQHF

d_call: TRBD2
v_call: TRBV18
clone_size: -
j_call: TRBJ2-2
cdr3_nt: TGTGCCAGCTCACCTTGGACTAGCGACACCGGGGAGCTGTTTTTT
cdr3_aa: CASSPWTSDTGELFF

d_call: TRBD1
v_call: TRBV6-1
clone_size: -
j_call: TRBJ2-7
cdr3_nt: TGTGCCAGCAGTAGGGGACAGTTCTACGAGCAGTACTTC
cdr3_aa: CASSRGQFYEQYF

d_call: -
v_call: TRBV18
clone_size: -
j_call: TRBJ1-5
cdr3_nt: TGTGCCAGCTCACCATCAGGGTATACAAGTCAGCCCCAGCATTTT
cdr3_aa: CASSPSGYTSQPQHF

d_call: TRBD1
v_call: TRBV18
clone_size: -
j_call: TRBJ2-4
cdr3_nt: TGTGCCAGCTCACGGGACAGGGAGAGCATTCAGTACTTC
cdr3_aa: CASSRDRESIQYF

d_call: -
v_call: TRBV28
clone_size: -
j_call: TRBJ1-4
cdr3_nt: TGTGCCAGCAGTTTATTCCAAGGACAGACACCCGCGGATGAAAAACTGTTTTTT
cdr3_aa: CASSLFQGQTPADEKLFF

d_call: -
v_call: TRBV28
clone_size: -
j_call: TRBJ1-2
cdr3_nt: TGTGCCAGCTACAGGGAACCTCGGTACACCTTC
cdr3_aa: CASYREPRYTF

d_call: TRBD2
v_call: TRBV27
clone_size: -
j_call: TRBJ2-2
cdr3_nt: TGTGCCAGCAGTGCAGGGCTAGCGGGTATCGGCACCGGGGAGCTGTTTTTT
cdr3_aa: CASSAGLAGIGTGELFF

d_call: TRBD1
v_call: TRBV18
clone_size: -
j_call: TRBJ2-3
cdr3_nt: TGTGCCAGCTCAGGACAGGGGGTAACAGATACGCAGTATTTT
cdr3_aa: CASSGQGVTDTQYF

d_call: -
v_call: TRBV5-5
clone_size: -
j_call: TRBJ2-1
cdr3_nt: TGTGCCAGCAGCTTTTTCGGGAGTGCCTACAATGAGCAGTTCTTC
cdr3_aa: CASSFFGSAYNEQFF

d_call: TRBD2
v_call: TRBV5-4
clone_size: -
j_call: TRBJ2-1
cdr3_nt: TGTGCCAGCAGCTCGAAGATAGCGGGAGGGTCCTTGGATGAGCAGTTCTTC
cdr3_aa: CASSSKIAGGSLDEQFF

d_call: -
v_call: TRBV7-2
clone_size: -
j_call: TRBJ2-2
cdr3_nt: TGTGCCAGCAGCTACCAGCGGAACACCGGGGAGCTGTTTTTT
cdr3_aa: CASSYQRNTGELFF

d_call: -
v_call: TRBV7-8
clone_size: -
j_call: TRBJ1-5
cdr3_nt: TGTGCCAGCAGCTTAGGAATTTGGGGGGTGACGGTAGTTGGTCAGCCCCAGCATTTT
cdr3_aa: CASSLGIWGVTVVGQPQHF

d_call: TRBD1
v_call: TRBV28
clone_size: -
j_call: TRBJ1-1
cdr3_nt: TGTGCCAGCAGCACACCGGGACAGGGGTTGAGAACTGAAGCTTTCTTT
cdr3_aa: CASSTPGQGLRTEAFF

d_call: TRBD1
v_call: TRBV11-1
clone_size: -
j_call: TRBJ2-2
cdr3_nt: TGTGCCAGCAGCTTACGCAGGGGGCATACCGGGGAGCTGTTTTTT
cdr3_aa: CASSLRRGHTGELFF

d_call: -
v_call: TRBV7-2
clone_size: -
j_call: TRBJ1-1
cdr3_nt: TGTGCCAGCAGCTTAGTGTTCAGGGACACTGAAGCTTTCTTT
cdr3_aa: CASSLVFRDTEAFF

d_call: TRBD2
v_call: TRBV28
clone_size: -
j_call: TRBJ2-7
cdr3_nt: TGTGCCAGCAGTCCGTGGTTGTCCCTAGCGGGAGGGTACGAGCAGTACTTC
cdr3_aa: CASSPWLSLAGGYEQYF

d_call: -
v_call: TRBV6-6
clone_size: -
j_call: TRBJ1-4
cdr3_nt: TGTGCCAGCAGTAACACAGGGACTGAAAAACTGTTTTTT
cdr3_aa: CASSNTGTEKLFF

d_call: -
v_call: TRBV28
clone_size: -
j_call: TRBJ2-4
cdr3_nt: TGTGCCAGCAGTTTGATCCGGGGGACAGTAAACATTCAGTACTTC
cdr3_aa: CASSLIRGTVNIQYF

d_call: TRBD2
v_call: TRBV4-1
clone_size: medium-sized
j_call: TRBJ2-5
cdr3_nt: TGCGCCAGCAGCCAAGCGGGAGCGGGACCGGAGACCCAGTACTTC
cdr3_aa: CASSQAGAGPETQYF

d_call: -
v_call: TRBV7-9
clone_size: -
j_call: TRBJ1-1
cdr3_nt: TGTGCCAGCAGCTTGCCCTACAACACTGAAGCTTTCTTT
cdr3_aa: CASSLPYNTEAFF

d_call: TRBD2
v_call: TRBV4-3
clone_size: few
j_call: TRBJ2-5
cdr3_nt: TGCGCCAGCAGCGCCGGACTAGCGGGAGGTTTCTACCAAGAGACCCAGTACTTC
cdr3_aa: CASSAGLAGGFYQETQYF

d_call: TRBD1
v_call: TRBV5-1
clone_size: -
j_call: TRBJ2-2
cdr3_nt: TGCGCCAGCAGCGCGGACAGGGGTGGCACCGGGGAGCTGTTTTTT
cdr3_aa: CASSADRGGTGELFF

d_call: -
v_call: TRBV14
clone_size: -
j_call: TRBJ1-4
cdr3_nt: TGTGCCAGCAGCCACTTCGGACGGGAGGGAGAAAAACTGTTTTTT
cdr3_aa: CASSHFGREGEKLFF

d_call: TRBD2
v_call: TRBV5-1
clone_size: -
j_call: TRBJ2-3
cdr3_nt: TGCGCCAGCAGCTTGGGGACTAGCGGGAGAACAGATACACAGTATTTT
cdr3_aa: CASSLGTSGRTDTQYF

d_call: -
v_call: TRBV7-8
clone_size: few
j_call: TRBJ2-7
cdr3_nt: TGTGCCAGCAGCACCGGGGGTGAGGCCTACGAGCAGTACTTC
cdr3_aa: CASSTGGEAYEQYF

d_call: TRBD2
v_call: TRBV5-5
clone_size: -
j_call: TRBJ2-1
cdr3_nt: TGTGCCAGCAGCTTGTTGAGCGGGAGGGATTATGAGCAGTTCTTC
cdr3_aa: CASSLLSGRDYEQFF

d_call: -
v_call: TRBV5-8
clone_size: -
j_call: TRBJ1-4
cdr3_nt: TGTGCCAGCAGCTTGGTGGCAGGGTCTGAAAAACTGTTTTTT
cdr3_aa: CASSLVAGSEKLFF

d_call: TRBD1
v_call: TRBV5-5
clone_size: once
j_call: TRBJ1-5
cdr3_nt: TGTGCCAGCAGCTTTACCGGGACAGGCTTCAATCAGCCCCAGCATTTT
cdr3_aa: CASSFTGTGFNQPQHF

d_call: TRBD1
v_call: TRBV5-1
clone_size: -
j_call: TRBJ1-4
cdr3_nt: TGCGCCAGCAGCTTGGGGGGACAGGGGGGTGAAAAACTGTTTTTT
cdr3_aa: CASSLGGQGGEKLFF

d_call: -
v_call: TRBV19
clone_size: -
j_call: TRBJ2-1
cdr3_nt: TGTGCCAGTAGTATAACGGGACTGGGGGATAAAGGTGAGCAGTTCTTC
cdr3_aa: CASSITGLGDKGEQFF

d_call: TRBD1
v_call: TRBV6-1
clone_size: -
j_call: TRBJ2-1
cdr3_nt: TGTGCCAGCAGGGACAGGGGCAATGAGCAGTTCTTC
cdr3_aa: CASRDRGNEQFF

d_call: TRBD1
v_call: TRBV5-1
clone_size: -
j_call: TRBJ1-1
cdr3_nt: TGCGCCAGCAGCGTCGACAGGGTGAACACTGAAGCTTTCTTT
cdr3_aa: CASSVDRVNTEAFF

d_call: TRBD1
v_call: TRBV7-6
clone_size: -
j_call: TRBJ2-1
cdr3_nt: TGTGCCAGCAGCTCTCGACAGGGGGGTTCCAATGAGCAGTTCTTC
cdr3_aa: CASSSRQGGSNEQFF

d_call: TRBD1
v_call: TRBV6-5
clone_size: -
j_call: TRBJ2-7
cdr3_nt: TGTGCCAGCAGTTCCCGGGACAGGGTCTCCTACGAGCAGTACTTC
cdr3_aa: CASSSRDRVSYEQYF

d_call: -
v_call: TRBV30
clone_size: -
j_call: TRBJ2-2
cdr3_nt: TGTGCCTGGGACTCCATCGGGGAGCTGTTTTTT
cdr3_aa: CAWDSIGELFF

d_call: -
v_call: TRBV4-1
clone_size: -
j_call: TRBJ2-1
cdr3_nt: TGCGCCAGCAGCCAAGAAACGGGAAGGGCCTACAATGAGCAGTTCTTC
cdr3_aa: CASSQETGRAYNEQFF

d_call: -
v_call: TRBV19
clone_size: -
j_call: TRBJ1-1
cdr3_nt: TGTGCCAGTAGCAACTCACAGGGTTCGATCACTGAAGCTTTCTTT
cdr3_aa: CASSNSQGSITEAFF

d_call: -
v_call: TRBV19
clone_size: -
j_call: TRBJ2-7
cdr3_nt: TGTGCCAGTAGTCCGGGGGTTTTTGCCTACGAGCAGTACTTC
cdr3_aa: CASSPGVFAYEQYF

d_call: TRBD1
v_call: TRBV7-9
clone_size: few
j_call: TRBJ1-2
cdr3_nt: TGTGCCAGCAGCCCACGACAGGGAAGATTGGATGGCTACACCTTC
cdr3_aa: CASSPRQGRLDGYTF

d_call: TRBD1
v_call: TRBV11-2
clone_size: -
j_call: TRBJ1-1
cdr3_nt: TGTGCCAGCAGCTTATATGGACAGGGCATGAACACTGAAGCTTTCTTT
cdr3_aa: CASSLYGQGMNTEAFF

d_call: TRBD2
v_call: TRBV6-6
clone_size: once
j_call: TRBJ2-1
cdr3_nt: TGTGCCGGCCGAACTAGCGGGAGAGGCAATGAGCAGTTCTTC
cdr3_aa: CAGRTSGRGNEQFF

d_call: TRBD1
v_call: TRBV30
clone_size: -
j_call: TRBJ2-4
cdr3_nt: TGTGCCTGGAGTGGGGTTGACAGGGGCAAAAACATTCAGTACTTC
cdr3_aa: CAWSGVDRGKNIQYF